Listed below are T cell receptor beta chains from one sample, sequenced in a study of cytomegalovirus exposure and HLA in healthy donors. Here immunoSEQ multiplex PCR was the method, and the copy in TCRdb shows in-frame clones only, minus some. The sample includes 150,000 to 200,000 clones, over 70% seen only once; the top ten take 2.9%. The sample was PBMCs. The receptors come from a male donor in good health and CMV-seronegative. The CDR3 runs from the conserved cysteine through the conserved F or W. The D gene is left open where the match is weak. Only part of the rows carry a size: once, few, many, or a class if the clone is expanded.

V	D	size	J	DNA	CDR3
TRBV30	TRBD1	NA	TRBJ1-5	TGTGCCTGGGACCGGGACAGGACTCAGCCCCAGCATTTT	CAWDRDRTQPQHF
TRBV12-5	TRBD1	NA	TRBJ1-2	TGTGCTAGTGGTTTGGCCCTTCTGACCGCCCGGGACAGCTATGGCTACACCTTC	CASGLALLTARDSYGYTF
TRBV6-6	NA	NA	TRBJ1-5	TGTGCCAGCAGTTACTCGAGCAGGGATCAGCCCCAGCATTTT	CASSYSSRDQPQHF
TRBV15	NA	NA	TRBJ1-2	TGTGCCACCAGCAGAGACCAGGGTGGGTATGGCTACACCTTC	CATSRDQGGYGYTF
TRBV6-5	NA	NA	TRBJ2-1	TGTGCCAGCAGTTCCTTCTTAAGCCTCTCCTACAATGAGCAGTTCTTC	CASSSFLSLSYNEQFF
TRBV30	NA	NA	TRBJ1-1	TGTGCCTGGAGTGTACGGAGGGACCTCATGAACACTGAAGCTTTCTTT	CAWSVRRDLMNTEAFF
TRBV11-2	TRBD2	few	TRBJ2-1	TGTGCCAGCAGCTTAGGGGGACTAGCGGGGGGTAATGAGCAGTTCTTC	CASSLGGLAGGNEQFF
TRBV19	NA	NA	TRBJ1-1	TGTGCCAGTACTTTGTCCCCTACCAGGTGGGACACTGAAGCTTTCTTT	CASTLSPTRWDTEAFF
TRBV6-1	NA	NA	TRBJ2-3	TGTGCCAGCAGTCGACAGGTTAGCACAGATACGCAGTATTTT	CASSRQVSTDTQYF
TRBV11-3	NA	NA	TRBJ2-1	TGTGCCAGCAGCTTAGATCCCCGGGGCTCCTACAATGAGCAGTTCTTC	CASSLDPRGSYNEQFF
TRBV11-2	TRBD1	NA	TRBJ2-1	TGTGCCAGCAGCTTAGGGGACAGGGGGTACAATGAGCAGTTCTTC	CASSLGDRGYNEQFF
TRBV12-5	NA	NA	TRBJ1-2	TGTGCTAGTGGTTTGTTCAACAGTAACTATGGCTACACCTTC	CASGLFNSNYGYTF
TRBV4-2	NA	once	TRBJ1-1	TGTGCCAGCAGCCAAGACAGGGTAGGAAACCTAAACACTGAAGCTTTCTTT	CASSQDRVGNLNTEAFF
TRBV4-2	TRBD2	NA	TRBJ2-1	TGTGCCAGCAGCCAAGATCCCACTAGCGGGACGTCTAGTGAGCAGTTCTTC	CASSQDPTSGTSSEQFF
TRBV6-1	NA	NA	TRBJ1-1	TGTGCCAGCAGGGACAGCTTGGATACTGAAGCTTTCTTT	CASRDSLDTEAFF
TRBV6-5	TRBD1	NA	TRBJ2-4	TGTGCCAGCAGGGTGGGACAGGGAGGCAACATTCAGTACTTC	CASRVGQGGNIQYF
TRBV5-1	NA	once	TRBJ2-1	TGCGCCAGCAGCTTGGAGTCCTCGAGCTCCTACAATGAGCAGTTCTTC	CASSLESSSSYNEQFF
TRBV9	NA	NA	TRBJ1-5	TGTGCCAGCAGCGCACAGGGTAAGAGGCCCCAGCATTTT	CASSAQGKRPQHF
TRBV7-9	TRBD1	NA	TRBJ2-2	TGTGCCAGCAGCTTGGGACAGCCGAACACCGGGGAGCTGTTTTTT	CASSLGQPNTGELFF
TRBV7-9	NA	few	TRBJ2-1	TGTGCCAGCAGCTCGCGAGGACTCGAGGAGTTCTTC	CASSSRGLEEFF
TRBV13	NA	NA	TRBJ2-1	TGTGCCAGCACCTCAACCCCCGGCGGGATAGGATACAATGAGCAGTTCTTC	CASTSTPGGIGYNEQFF
TRBV6-6	TRBD2	NA	TRBJ2-3	TGTGCCAGCAGTCAACTAGCGGGGGGGCCCGATACGCAGTATTTT	CASSQLAGGPDTQYF
TRBV12-5	TRBD1	once	TRBJ1-6	TGTGCTAGTGGTCGCGGACAGGGAAATAGTTCACCCCTCCACTTT	CASGRGQGNSSPLHF
TRBV10-2	NA	NA	TRBJ2-7	TGCGCCAGCCGCGGGCCAGTCCCCTACGAGCAGTACTTC	CASRGPVPYEQYF
TRBV12-5	TRBD2	NA	TRBJ2-1	TGTGCTAGTGGTTTGGTACATTCTAGCGGGAGAACTTTTTACAATGAGCAGTTCTTC	CASGLVHSSGRTFYNEQFF
TRBV5-1	NA	NA	TRBJ2-5	TGCGCCAGCAGCTTGGTCGGCAGGGGATACGAGACCCAGTACTTC	CASSLVGRGYETQYF
TRBV19	TRBD1	few	TRBJ1-5	TGTGCCATTCTTCCCGACACCGGGACAGGTGAACATCAGCCCCAGCATTTT	CAILPDTGTGEHQPQHF
TRBV15	NA	NA	TRBJ1-2	TGTGCCACCAGCAGAGTGGCAGGGAACTATGGCTACACCTTC	CATSRVAGNYGYTF
TRBV6-1	NA	NA	TRBJ2-3	TGTGCCAGCAGTGAACCGGGAGCCCCCACAGATACGCAGTATTTT	CASSEPGAPTDTQYF
TRBV6-6	NA	NA	TRBJ1-1	TGTGCCAGCAGTTACTCAATCGTGAGGATTGAAACTTTCTTT	CASSYSIVRIETFF
TRBV6-5	TRBD2	NA	TRBJ2-7	TGTACCAGCGGGAGGGAGGGCCTCTCCTACGAGCAGTACTTC	CTSGREGLSYEQYF
TRBV9	NA	few	TRBJ2-3	TGTGCCAGCAGCTCCCTCTTTGGCACAGATACGCAGTATTTT	CASSSLFGTDTQYF
TRBV5-1	TRBD1	NA	TRBJ2-5	TGCGCCAGCAGCTCCAGACAGGGCGTAGAGACCCAGTACTTC	CASSSRQGVETQYF
TRBV28	TRBD1	NA	TRBJ1-5	TGTGCCAGCAGTTCCCGGGACAGCCAATTTAGCAATCAGCCCCAGCATTTT	CASSSRDSQFSNQPQHF
TRBV18	NA	NA	TRBJ1-5	TGTGCCAGCTCACCATCTCCGTATAGCAATCAGCCCCAGCATTTT	CASSPSPYSNQPQHF
TRBV2	NA	NA	TRBJ1-1	TGTGCCAGCAGAGCAGGACAGAACACTGAAGCTTTCTTT	CASRAGQNTEAFF
TRBV28	NA	NA	TRBJ2-7	TGTGCCAGCGAGGGCCAATACGAGCAGTACTTC	CASEGQYEQYF
TRBV5-1	NA	NA	TRBJ1-1	TGCGCCAGCAGCTTGGGTCCGGGAGGCACTGAAGCTTTCTTT	CASSLGPGGTEAFF
TRBV9	TRBD1	NA	TRBJ1-4	TGTGCCAGCAGCGTAGGGGGAAGGACAGGGTACGAAAAACTGTTTTTT	CASSVGGRTGYEKLFF
TRBV11-2	TRBD2	few	TRBJ2-1	TGTGCCAGCAGCTTGGACAGACTAGCGGGAGCCGGGGGGCAGTTCTTC	CASSLDRLAGAGGQFF
TRBV7-9	TRBD1	NA	TRBJ2-7	TGTTCCAGCAGCTTAGGGACAGCTCCTCTCGAGCAGTACTTC	CSSSLGTAPLEQYF
TRBV28	TRBD1	NA	TRBJ1-1	TGTGCCAGCAGTTTATGGAACCCAGGGGGAGGCACTGAAGCTTTCTTT	CASSLWNPGGGTEAFF
TRBV4-1	NA	NA	TRBJ1-5	TGCGCCAGCAGTCGTCGGAGGGAGGGCCAGCCCCAGCATTTT	CASSRRREGQPQHF
TRBV5-1	NA	NA	TRBJ2-1	TGCGCCAGCAGCCCCTACGGCTACAATGAGCAGTTCTTC	CASSPYGYNEQFF
TRBV27	NA	NA	TRBJ2-7	TGTGCCAGCAGTTTATTGACTCCCCCCTACGAGCAGTACTTC	CASSLLTPPYEQYF
TRBV7-9	TRBD2	NA	TRBJ2-7	TGTGCCAGCAGGACCGGGGGGACCTCCTACGAGCAGTACTTC	CASRTGGTSYEQYF